Each of the 4 T cell receptor beta chains below was sequenced from the same sample in a study of blood T cell repertoires in COVID-19. Data came from immunoSEQ multiplex PCR; TCRdb stores just in-frame clones and leaves some out. The table records around 300,000 clones, 70% to 90% of them present only once. The sample comprised peripheral blood. The receptors were sampled from a woman aged 70 to 79 with COVID-19, enrolled during active disease.

This sequence joins TRBV5-1 and TRBJ2-2; D remains ambiguous. V was clipped by 0 bases and J by 0 bases, with 6 bases between them. Per the germline V gene, CDR1 is SGHRS and CDR2 is YFSETQ. The CDR3 loop spans 15 amino acids. CDR3 sequence: CASSLGAPNTGELFF. CDR3 DNA: TGCGCCAGCAGCTTGGGGGCCCCGAACACCGGGGAGCTGTTTTTT.

The chain has TRBV2 and TRBJ2-7; 7 nucleotides agree with TRBD1. Trimming took 8 bases from V and 4 from J; bases not matched to a gene: 2. The germline CDR1 and CDR2 sequences are SNHLY and FYNNEI. CDR3 size: 11 residues. The CDR3 spells CASLQGYEQYF. CDR3 coding DNA: TGTGCCAGCCTACAGGGGTACGAGCAGTACTTC.

As concerns this clone: Different DNA sequences within this sample yield the same CDR3. The J gene is TRBJ2-3, the V gene TRBV19; 13 nucleotides match TRBD2. The V gene end was trimmed by 9 bases and the J gene end by 3 bases; junction bases not matched to a gene: 3. CDR3 size: 14 residues. Germline CDR1 reads LNHDA; CDR2 reads SQIVND (reference sequence). CDR3 in DNA: TGTGCCAGCCGGACTAGCGGGGGAACAGATACGCAGTATTTT. It translates to CASRTSGGTDTQYF.

This clone was seen once. The rearrangement links TRBV20-1 to TRBJ1-4, with D possibly matching TRBD1 (6 bases). CDR3 length: 11 amino acids. Germline CDR1 is DFQATT and CDR2 is SNEGSKA (reference sequence). Trimming removed 5 bases from V and 7 bases from J, with 8 bases in between. The CDR3 loop reads CSASQGEKLFF. The DNA for the CDR3 is TGCAGTGCTTCACAGGGTGAAAAACTGTTTTTT.